This T cell receptor (beta chain) was found in a study of human versus mouse CDR3 diversity and MHC coevolution. Study context: Samples had between about 5.5 x 10^6 and 1.7 x 10^7 valid reads.

Per germline, CDR1 SEHNR and CDR2 FQNEAQ (reference sequence). The CDR3 spans 15 residues. V dropped 3 bases and J dropped 4; count of bases not matched to a gene: 4. TCRdb keeps only in-frame clones here, not all; method: immunoSEQ multiplex PCR. The table records 45,000 to 75,000 clones, around 94% of them present only once. General study results and limits: By iCHAO1, human TCR beta clonotypes numbered some 1.5 million, the most. In humans, T-cell selection involved more than 5 MHC II alleles.

This clone came up once. Its antigen remains unidentified. The specimen sequenced was naive CD4+ T cells from blood. The subset: CD45RO-negative CD62L-positive naive CD4 T cells. The chain employs TRBV7-9 and TRBJ2-3, with 10 nucleotides matching TRBD1. The origin of this receptor is a person in their sixties in good health. The CDR3 DNA reads TGTGCCAGCAGCTTCGGACAGGGGGACCCAGATACGCAGTATTTT. This translates into CASSFGQGDPDTQYF. Full variable domain (outside the CDR3, taken from reference TRBV7-9 and TRBJ2-3): DTGVSQNPRHKITKRGQNVTFRCDPISEHNRLYWYRQTLGQGPEFLTYFQNEAQLEKSRLLSDRFSAERPKGSFSTLEIQRTEQGDSAMYLCASSFGQGDPDTQYFGPGTRLTVL.